Listed here are 14 T cell receptor beta chains from one sample, sequenced in a study of T cells after yellow fever vaccination. TCRdb re-called the 5' RACE reads with MiXCR, one entry per CDR3 protein. The sample comprises just under 600,000 distinct CDR3 sequences, roughly 13% of which are singletons, and around 15% rests with the top ten. The input for sequencing was PBMCs, taken on the day of the yellow fever booster vaccination. The receptors here all came from a man between 25 and 39 years old who received the YFV17D yellow fever vaccine.

The chain uses TRBV18 and TRBJ2-7; D may match TRBD1 or TRBD2 (5 bases each). Trimming removed 4 bases at V and 2 bases at J, with 15 bases between. This CDR3 has 15 residues. CDR1 and CDR2 (germline): KGHSH, LQKENI. The chain's CDR3 is CASSLPRGRTYEQYF. Written as DNA, the CDR3 is TGTGCCAGCTCACTACCGAGGGGTAGAACCTACGAGCAGTACTTC.

This clonotype was recorded a few times. The chain links TRBV12-3 or TRBV12-4 to TRBJ1-5, with D uncertain. This CDR3 spans 14 amino acids. The V gene lost 5 bases and the J gene lost 1 base, with 9 bases spanning the gap. The CDR3 is CASSGSSSNQPQHF. CDR3 sequence (DNA): TGTGCCAGCAGTGGGTCCAGCAGCAATCAGCCCCAGCATTTT.

This clonotype was seen a handful of times. The chain links TRBV4-3 to TRBJ2-3; 10 bases are shared with TRBD2. CDR1 LGHNA and CDR2 YSLEER come from the germline V gene. V lost 2 bases and J lost 5; bases outside the gene matches: 10. The CDR3 consists of 17 residues. The CDR3 nucleotides read TGCGCCAGCAGCCAACAGTTGGGAACTAGCGGGAAAGATACGCAGTATTTT. Translated, it gives CASSQQLGTSGKDTQYF.

The chain recombines TRBV27 with TRBJ2-3; TRBD2 aligns across 8 bases. The CDR3 totals 16 residues. CDR1 MNHEY and CDR2 SMNVEV come from the germline V gene (reference sequence). Unmatched junction bases numbered 10, after V lost 5 bases and J lost 3 bases. CDR3 amino acids: CASSLGSGRITDTQYF. In DNA form, the CDR3 reads TGTGCCAGCAGTCTTGGAAGCGGGAGAATTACAGATACGCAGTATTTT.

This clonotype was counted at least ten times. The V call is TRBV7-3, the J call TRBJ2-7; no firm D call. Looked up from germline, CDR1 is SGHTA and CDR2 is FQGTGA. The CDR3 spans 15 residues. Trimming stripped 0 bases from V and 5 bases from J, with 14 bases between. The DNA of the CDR3 is TGTGCCAGCAGCTTAACGGGGTCCCTCAGTGACGAGCAGTACTTC. It encodes CASSLTGSLSDEQYF.

The chain uses TRBV5-6 and TRBJ2-1, with 7 positions matching TRBD2. Germline V gene sequence: CDR1 SGHDT, CDR2 YYEEEE. With 4 bases clipped from V and 4 bases from J, the junction kept 11 bases outside the gene matches. The CDR3 is 16 residues long. The CDR3 DNA reads TGTGCCAGCAGCCCGGACACCGGGACTACATACAATGAGCAGTTCTTC. Amino acids: CASSPDTGTTYNEQFF.

This clonotype has only a few counts. The chain employs TRBV5-1 and TRBJ2-6; 12 bases line up with TRBD2. The germline gives CDR1 SGHRS, CDR2 YFSETQ. Trimming cost V 0 bases and J 2 bases; bases outside gene matches: 3. This CDR3 is 18 amino acids long. The CDR3 DNA reads TGCGCCAGCAGCTTGGAGCTAGCGGGAGGGCCTGGGGCCAACGTCCTGACTTTC. This gives the protein CASSLELAGGPGANVLTF.

This chain connects TRBV10-2 to TRBJ2-5; 9 bases fit TRBD2. There are 14 residues in the CDR3. Germline values: CDR1 WSHSY, CDR2 SAAADI. Trimming at V came to 4 bases and at J to 4 bases, leaving 4 bases not matched to a gene. CDR3 residues: CASSGGLARETQYF. The CDR3 DNA is TGCGCCAGCAGTGGGGGACTAGCAAGAGAGACCCAGTACTTC.

The rearrangement joins TRBV4-3 to TRBJ2-3; no reliable D call. The CDR3 has 15 residues. Germline CDR1 and CDR2: LGHNA and YSLEER. V dropped 1 base and J dropped 3 bases, with 11 bases sitting between them. As DNA, the CDR3 is TGCGCCAGCAGCCAAGCCCAGCGCGAGACAGATACGCAGTATTTT. Encoded protein: CASSQAQRETDTQYF.

This chain uses TRBV6-2 or TRBV6-3 with TRBJ2-2; D gene uncertain. The CDR3 consists of 13 residues. With 7 bases removed from V and 6 bases from J, the gap between germline ends came to 12 bases. Per germline, CDR1 MNHEY and CDR2 SVGEGT. The CDR3 nucleotides read TGTGCCAGCACCCAAAGAAGCGCCGGGGAGCTGTTTTTT. Translated, it gives CASTQRSAGELFF.

This clonotype was seen a handful of times. Here the CDR3 DNA reads TGTGCCTGGAGTGTACGCGGCGGACCCAGCACCGGGGAGCTGTTTTTT. This codes for CAWSVRGGPSTGELFF. The chain recombines TRBV30 with TRBJ2-2; D unclear. V lost 0 bases and J lost 4, with 15 bases in between. The CDR3 sequence is 16 residues long. CDR1 GTSNPN and CDR2 SVGIG come from the germline V gene (reference sequence).

J is TRBJ1-3 and V is TRBV20-1; no firm D call. Germline V gene lookup returns CDR1 DFQATT and CDR2 SNEGSKA (reference sequence). Trimming pared 4 bases from V and 0 bases from J, leaving 10 bases between. There are 14 residues in the CDR3. In nucleotides, the CDR3 is TGCAGTGCTAAGTGGACGGACTCTGGAAACACCATATATTTT. Its translation is CSAKWTDSGNTIYF.

Turning to this clonotype: The junction differs from germline at one of its ends, possibly a read error. This rearrangement joins TRBV5-5 to TRBJ1-2, with 9 bases matching TRBD1. The germline V gene has CDR1 SGHKS and CDR2 YYEKEE (reference sequence). This CDR3 comprises 17 residues. Here the CDR3 reads CASILEIRGQGSGGYTF. CDR3 sequence (DNA): TGTGCCAGCATCTTGGAAATTAGGGGACAGGGCTCTGGTGGCTACACCTTC.

There are a few counts of this clonotype. The chain is built from TRBV29-1 and TRBJ2-1; the D gene is possibly TRBD1 (5 bases). The germline gives CDR1 SQVTM, CDR2 ANQGSEA. Trimming pared 8 bases from V and 7 bases from J, leaving 15 bases between. CDR3 length: 12 amino acids. The CDR3 loop reads CSSGLPGNEQFF. Written as DNA, the CDR3 is TGCAGCTCCGGGCTACCAGGGAATGAGCAGTTCTTC.